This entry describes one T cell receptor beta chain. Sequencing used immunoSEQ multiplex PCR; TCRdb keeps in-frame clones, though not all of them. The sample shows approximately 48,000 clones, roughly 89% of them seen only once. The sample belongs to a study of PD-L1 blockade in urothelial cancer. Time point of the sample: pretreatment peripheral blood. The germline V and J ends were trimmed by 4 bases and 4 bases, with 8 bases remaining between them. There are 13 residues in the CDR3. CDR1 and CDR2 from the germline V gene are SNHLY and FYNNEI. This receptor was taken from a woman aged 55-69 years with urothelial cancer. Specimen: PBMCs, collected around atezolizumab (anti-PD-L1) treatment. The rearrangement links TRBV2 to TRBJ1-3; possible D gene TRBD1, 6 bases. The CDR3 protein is CASSGTAGNTIYF. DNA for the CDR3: TGTGCCAGCAGTGGGACAGCCGGAAACACCATATATTTT.